A selection of T cell receptor beta chains follows, all from one sample in a study of beta chain features in type 1 diabetes. Here immunoSEQ multiplex PCR was the method, and the copy in TCRdb shows in-frame clones only, minus some. Altogether under 950,000 clones are present, roughly 15% being singletons, with the ten largest covering around 0.02%. Sequencing used naive CD4+ T cells from blood. The receptors shown here come from a woman between 18 and 29 years old in good health. The conserved cysteine and the conserved F or W are not part of the CDR3 here. Fields, in order: clone size, V gene, J gene, CDR3 protein. Size values are once, few and many counts, or a class for expanded clones, and some rows have none.

size: few
V: TRBV19
J: TRBJ2-2
CDR3: ASSTQGRSTGELF

size: few
V: TRBV7-8
J: TRBJ2-2
CDR3: ASSLGGGGTTGELF

size: few
V: TRBV29-1
J: TRBJ2-3
CDR3: SVDAGADTQY

size: -
V: TRBV4-3
J: TRBJ1-4
CDR3: ASSQLDSVNEKLF

size: few
V: TRBV15
J: TRBJ2-3
CDR3: ATSRDRSGRADTQY

size: few
V: TRBV18
J: TRBJ2-7
CDR3: ASLPTGSSYEQY

size: few
V: TRBV21-1
J: TRBJ2-7
CDR3: ASCRGGPYEQY

size: -
V: TRBV27
J: TRBJ2-2
CDR3: ASTEGRYTGELF

size: few
V: TRBV20-1
J: TRBJ2-7
CDR3: SAARAGDHP

size: few
V: TRBV19
J: TRBJ2-7
CDR3: ASSIRRTGDGEQY

size: -
V: TRBV4-1
J: TRBJ2-5
CDR3: ASSHNPAGGTEETQY

size: -
V: TRBV19
J: TRBJ2-1
CDR3: ATQAGLAGDNEQF

size: -
V: TRBV5-4
J: TRBJ2-5
CDR3: ASSLRLDEGETQY

size: -
V: TRBV2
J: TRBJ2-7
CDR3: ASSDGYEQY

size: -
V: TRBV6-5
J: TRBJ2-3
CDR3: ASAGQGEGDTQY

size: -
V: TRBV5-8
J: TRBJ2-1
CDR3: ASASVNEQF

size: few
V: TRBV2
J: TRBJ1-3
CDR3: ASSAVRRSGNTIY

size: -
V: TRBV27
J: TRBJ2-3
CDR3: ASSLRVGGRGDTQY

size: few
V: TRBV19
J: TRBJ2-5
CDR3: ASSIRRAAGETQY

size: -
V: TRBV7-9
J: TRBJ2-1
CDR3: ASSSGRKYNEQF

size: -
V: TRBV20-1
J: TRBJ2-1
CDR3: SVPSPNEQF

size: -
V: TRBV7-8
J: TRBJ2-7
CDR3: ASSFPTGTPSPSYEQY

size: -
V: TRBV7-2
J: TRBJ2-3
CDR3: ASNPYSGVTDTQY

size: few
V: TRBV29-1
J: TRBJ2-7
CDR3: SVAENYEQY

size: few
V: TRBV18
J: TRBJ2-3
CDR3: ASNDQGSQDTQY

size: -
V: TRBV4-1
J: TRBJ2-6
CDR3: ASSRLPTVPGANVLT

size: -
V: TRBV7-8
J: TRBJ2-3
CDR3: ASSLAMGSTDTQY

size: -
V: TRBV6-5
J: TRBJ2-7
CDR3: ASSYGGIPTKQY

size: few
V: TRBV2
J: TRBJ2-5
CDR3: ASRTAETQY

size: -
V: TRBV29-1
J: TRBJ2-3
CDR3: SSDSVSTDTQY

size: few
V: TRBV28
J: TRBJ1-5
CDR3: ASSGQVFSNQPQH